Listed here are 28 T cell receptor beta chains from one sample, sequenced in a study of cytomegalovirus exposure and HLA in healthy donors. The PCR employed 60 Vbeta primers together with 13 Jbeta primers. Libraries were prepared by immunoSEQ multiplex PCR; TCRdb keeps only in-frame clonotypes and omits some of them. Seen here are 150,000 to 200,000 clones, roughly 73% observed once, and the top ten hold approximately 11%. Sequences were obtained from PBMCs. These receptors were collected from a man between 18 and 35 years old in good health and CMV-seropositive.

The rearrangement joins TRBV2 to TRBJ2-7, with D unresolved. V gave up 3 bases and J gave up 2 bases, with 14 bases separating them. This CDR3 is built from 15 residues. Germline V gives CDR1 SNHLY, CDR2 FYNNEI. In nucleotides, the CDR3 is TGTGCCAGCAGTGACTCGGCAGGTTCAACCTACGAGCAGTACTTC. As protein: CASSDSAGSTYEQYF.

The genes are TRBV2 and TRBJ1-1; no firm D call. This CDR3 spans 13 amino acids. Trimming removed 4 bases at V and 4 bases at J, with 10 bases between. Germline-derived CDR1 and CDR2 are SNHLY and FYNNEI. CDR3 nucleotide sequence: TGTGCCAGCAGTGGAGGGATTGGCACTGAAGCTTTCTTT. It is translated as CASSGGIGTEAFF.

The chain joins TRBV27 to TRBJ1-2, with D perhaps TRBD1 (6 bases). Germline CDR1 and CDR2: MNHEY and SMNVEV (reference sequence). Deletions cut 3 bases from V and 8 bases from J, with 16 bases between. The CDR3 sequence is 14 residues long. CDR3 region: CASSFDRTRRGYTF. CDR3 in DNA: TGTGCCAGCAGTTTTGACAGGACCAGGAGAGGCTACACCTTC.

The chain combines TRBV19 with TRBJ1-1; 10 nucleotides agree with TRBD1. Trimming removed 9 bases from V and 4 bases from J; junction bases left unmatched: 8. This CDR3 contains 14 residues. Germline V lookup: CDR1 LNHDA, CDR2 SQIVND (reference sequence). CDR3 sequence reads: CASRQGARVTEAFF. The CDR3 nucleotides read TGTGCCAGCCGACAGGGGGCGAGGGTCACTGAAGCTTTCTTT.

The chain joins TRBV19 to TRBJ2-5; D is possibly TRBD2 (6 bases). Trimming shortened V by 5 bases and J by 5 bases, and 12 bases separated the two germline ends. Per the germline V gene, CDR1 is LNHDA and CDR2 is SQIVND (reference sequence). This CDR3 spans 13 amino acids. CDR3 nucleotides: TGTGCCAGTAGTTGGAGGGCGATGGAGACCCAGTACTTC. Encoded protein: CASSWRAMETQYF.

The V and J genes are TRBV28 and TRBJ1-3; the match to TRBD1 covers 7 bases. After removal of 4 bases from V and 4 bases from J, the junction contained 1 base not matched to a gene. The CDR3 extends over 13 amino acids. The germline V gene encodes CDR1 MDHEN and CDR2 SYDVKM. The CDR3 loop is CASSSDRGNTIYF. The CDR3 region has the DNA TGTGCCAGCAGTTCGGACAGGGGAAACACCATATATTTT.

The V and J genes are TRBV6-5 and TRBJ2-5, with TRBD2 matching 7 bases. V gave up 5 bases and J gave up 6 bases; unmatched junction bases: 9. Germline V CDR1 and CDR2: MNHEY, SVGAGI. The CDR3 extends over 14 amino acids. The DNA for the CDR3 is TGTGCCAGCAGTGACCCCAGCGGGATAAAGACCCAGTACTTC. It specifies CASSDPSGIKTQYF.

The chain links TRBV5-1 to TRBJ2-2, with D perhaps matching TRBD2 (6 bases). This CDR3 comprises 13 residues. Germline CDR1 reads SGHRS; CDR2 reads YFSETQ. V lost 4 bases and J 5 bases, leaving 9 bases between the germline ends. CDR3 DNA: TGCGCCAGCAGCCTTGGGAGGACCGGGGAGCTGTTTTTT. As protein: CASSLGRTGELFF.

This chain joins TRBV29-1 and TRBJ2-2, with 8 positions matching TRBD2. CDR1 and CDR2 (germline): SQVTM, ANQGSEA. This CDR3 spans 14 amino acids. J lost 1 base, V lost 4 bases, and 2 bases had no gene match. CDR3 in DNA: TGCAGCGTTGCTAGCGGGCAGAACACCGGGGAGCTGTTTTTT. Translation: CSVASGQNTGELFF.

The chain carries TRBV27 and TRBJ2-1; possible D gene TRBD1, 6 bases. The germline V gene encodes CDR1 MNHEY and CDR2 SMNVEV (reference sequence). V gave up 4 bases and J gave up 6 bases, with 13 bases separating them. This CDR3 is 14 amino acids long. DNA for the CDR3: TGTGCCAGCAGTTCACGAGGGGGTACCAATGAGCAGTTCTTC. Translating gives CASSSRGGTNEQFF.

The CDR3 region has the DNA TGTGCCAGTAGTATTGGCGACAGGGGGCCGGATAGGCCCCAGCATTTT. Protein: CASSIGDRGPDRPQHF. The chain uses TRBV19 and TRBJ1-5; 10 positions agree with TRBD1. Trimming removed 3 bases from V and 9 bases from J; junction bases left unmatched: 11. This CDR3 region has 16 residues. Germline CDR1 LNHDA, CDR2 SQIVND (reference sequence).

The chain links TRBV7-7 to TRBJ2-5; 9 bases are shared with TRBD2. The J segment lost 1 base and the V segment lost 5 bases, leaving 11 bases of the junction unmatched. This CDR3 contains 17 residues. Germline V CDR1 and CDR2: SSHAT, FNYEAQ (reference sequence). The CDR3 here is CASSPRLREGLQETQYF. In nucleotides, the CDR3 is TGTGCCAGCAGCCCCCGTCTGCGGGAGGGACTCCAAGAGACCCAGTACTTC.

This clone was observed a handful of times. This chain uses TRBV18 with TRBJ2-3, with 7 bases fitting TRBD2. Germline V gene lookup returns CDR1 KGHSH and CDR2 LQKENI. The CDR3 has 15 amino acids. The V gene end was trimmed by 1 base and the J gene end by 1 base; junction bases not matched to a gene: 2. In DNA, the CDR3 is TGTGCCAGCTCACCACGGAGCGGGGGCACAGATACGCAGTATTTT. Translating gives CASSPRSGGTDTQYF.

The V call is TRBV6-1, the J call TRBJ2-1; possible D gene TRBD1, 6 bases. With 7 bases removed from V and 8 bases from J, the gap between germline ends came to 18 bases. The CDR3 loop spans 14 amino acids. Germline CDR1 MNHNS, CDR2 SASEGT. The DNA of the CDR3 is TGTGCCAGCACCAACGCCCCAGGGGACGATGAGCAGTTCTTC. Its translation: CASTNAPGDDEQFF.

The rearrangement links TRBV15 to TRBJ2-7, with TRBD2 matching 12 bases. The CDR3 has 16 amino acids. V shed 3 bases and J 6 bases; nucleotides not matched to a gene: 9. Looked up from germline, CDR1 is LNHNV and CDR2 is YYDKDF (reference sequence). In nucleotides, the CDR3 is TGTGCCACCAGCAGGGAACTACTAGCGGGAGGTGCCGAGCAGTACTTC. Its protein is CATSRELLAGGAEQYF.

This chain connects TRBV5-5 to TRBJ2-7; TRBD2 matches at 9 bases. CDR3 length equals 16 residues. Trimming at V came to 0 bases and at J to 4 bases, leaving 8 bases not matched to a gene. Germline CDR1 is SGHKS and CDR2 is YYEKEE (reference sequence). The CDR3 protein is CASSLEASGMVYEQYF. CDR3 bases: TGTGCCAGCAGCTTGGAAGCTAGCGGGATGGTGTACGAGCAGTACTTC.

This chain connects TRBV18 to TRBJ2-3; 9 bases agree with TRBD2. The CDR3 is 17 residues long. Per the germline V gene, CDR1 is KGHSH and CDR2 is LQKENI. V lost 1 base to trimming and J lost 0 bases; unmatched junction nucleotides: 5. CDR3 loop: CASSPRSGRSSTDTQYF. The CDR3 DNA follows: TGTGCCAGCTCACCACGTAGCGGGAGATCGAGCACAGATACGCAGTATTTT.

This chain joins TRBV6-1 and TRBJ1-6, with D possibly TRBD1 on 5 matching bases. Germline CDR1 and CDR2: MNHNS and SASEGT. The CDR3 is made up of 16 amino acids. The V end was cut by 2 bases, the J end by 7 bases, with 15 bases between. CDR3 sequence: CASSEFRLGPNSPLHF. DNA of the CDR3: TGTGCCAGCAGTGAATTTAGATTGGGGCCAAATTCACCCCTCCACTTT.

As for this clone: One end of the junction varies from germline; a read error may be responsible. This chain links TRBV6-1 with TRBJ1-1, with no clear D. The CDR3 has 10 amino acids. Per germline, CDR1 MNHNS and CDR2 SASEGT. This CDR3 reads CASSEGLDIF. The CDR3 DNA reads as TGTGCCAGCAGTGAAGGTTTAGACATCTTT.

In DNA, the CDR3 is TGTGCCAGCAGTGAAAAGAGCGGGATATACACAGATACGCAGTATTTT. It is translated as CASSEKSGIYTDTQYF. The chain uses TRBV6-1 and TRBJ2-3; 7 bases align to TRBD2. J lost 2 bases, V lost 2 bases, and 7 bases had no gene match. Germline loops: CDR1 MNHNS, CDR2 SASEGT. CDR3 size: 16 residues.

The chain links TRBV2 to TRBJ1-5, with 8 bases that match TRBD1. With 7 bases clipped from V and 1 base from J, the junction kept 6 bases outside the gene matches. Germline CDR1 reads SNHLY; CDR2 reads FYNNEI. CDR3 length equals 15 residues. The CDR3 loop is CASTIQGASNQPQHF. CDR3 coding DNA: TGTGCCAGCACCATTCAGGGGGCGAGCAATCAGCCCCAGCATTTT. The full variable domain, its missing parts supplied by reference TRBV2 and TRBJ1-5, is EPEVTQTPSHQVTQMGQEVILRCVPISNHLYFYWYRQILGQKVEFLVSFYNNEISEKSEIFDDQFSVERPDGSNFTLKIRSTKLEDSAMYFCASTIQGASNQPQHFGDGTRLSIL.

This chain uses TRBV28 with TRBJ1-1; 7 nucleotides align to TRBD1. CDR3 length equals 13 residues. Trimming took 3 bases from V and 10 from J; bases not matched to a gene: 8. Germline values: CDR1 MDHEN, CDR2 SYDVKM. This chain's CDR3 is CASSLGYRGRAFF. CDR3 sequence (DNA): TGTGCCAGCAGTTTGGGATACAGGGGCCGAGCTTTCTTT.

This clone was seen a handful of times. The genes are TRBV7-9 and TRBJ2-7, with D tentatively TRBD1 (5 bases). With 2 bases removed from V and 5 bases from J, the gap between germline ends came to 10 bases. The CDR3 sequence is 13 residues long. The germline gives CDR1 SEHNR, CDR2 FQNEAQ (reference sequence). CDR3 loop: CASSLLQGDEQYF. Written as DNA, the CDR3 is TGTGCCAGCAGCTTATTACAAGGGGACGAGCAGTACTTC.

In this sample, this clone turned up a few times. The V gene is TRBV28, the J gene TRBJ2-1; the match to TRBD2 covers 11 bases. Germline lookup yields CDR1 MDHEN and CDR2 SYDVKM. This CDR3 comprises 15 residues. After removal of 6 bases from V and 0 bases from J, the junction contained 1 base not matched to a gene. CDR3 sequence: CASRTSGNSYNEQFF. Here the CDR3 DNA reads TGTGCCAGCAGGACTAGCGGGAACTCCTACAATGAGCAGTTCTTC.

The chain employs TRBV5-1 and TRBJ1-4; 9 nucleotides line up with TRBD1. J gave up 6 bases and V 4 bases, and 7 bases lay outside the gene matches. In germline, CDR1 is SGHRS, CDR2 YFSETQ. CDR3 length: 15 amino acids. CDR3 in amino acids: CASSGRRTGDEKLFF. The CDR3 region has the DNA TGCGCCAGCAGCGGTAGGAGGACAGGGGATGAAAAACTGTTTTTT.

The chain combines TRBV19 with TRBJ1-1, with TRBD1 as a possible D gene (6 bases). This CDR3 has 13 amino acids. The V gene's germline CDR1 is LNHDA and CDR2 SQIVND (reference sequence). V dropped 0 bases and J dropped 11 bases, with 13 bases sitting between them. CDR3 nucleotide sequence: TGTGCCAGTAGTATAGAGGGGACATGGTCCGCTTTCTTT. It is translated as CASSIEGTWSAFF.

This chain links TRBV30 with TRBJ1-4, with D tentatively TRBD1 (6 bases). This CDR3 comprises 14 residues. Germline V CDR1 and CDR2: GTSNPN, SVGIG (reference sequence). V lost 3 bases, J lost 5 bases, and 13 bases lay in between. The CDR3 protein is CAWRGQTDNEKLFF. The CDR3 coding sequence is TGTGCCTGGAGAGGACAGACTGACAATGAAAAACTGTTTTTT.

V and J are TRBV29-1 and TRBJ1-2, with D perhaps TRBD1 (6 bases). Germline V gene lookup returns CDR1 SQVTM and CDR2 ANQGSEA. The CDR3 length is 13 residues. V was trimmed by 4 bases and J by 4 bases, leaving 13 bases between them. DNA for the CDR3: TGCAGCGTTGGCCGAGGGGGAAGCTATGGCTACACCTTC. Translating gives CSVGRGGSYGYTF. Using reference TRBV29-1 and TRBJ1-2 for the parts outside the CDR3, the full variable domain is SAVISQKPSRDICQRGTSLTIQCQVDSQVTMMFWYRQQPGQSLTLIATANQGSEATYESGFVIDKFPISRPNLTFSTLTVSNMSPEDSSIYLCSVGRGGSYGYTFGSGTRLTVV.